These 22 T cell receptor beta chains share one sample of origin, sequenced in a study of blood T cells in healthy people across ages (dated by TCRdb to between 2014 and 2017). The library was produced with 5' RACE. TCRdb shows the sequencer as Illumina HiSeq 2500. The second PCR ran for roughly 7 to 12 cycles and used a J-beta primer mix along with a sample-barcoded 5' primer. Using fastp at Q25 and MiXCR, TCRdb reprocessed the public reads and kept productive beta chains. Rows are combined by CDR3 protein, so each entry shows the most common genes and DNA. This sample holds 700,000 or so distinct CDR3 sequences; over 40% were observed only once. The top ten clonotypes cover about 32% of the sample. Material: blood. The receptors stem from an elderly man in good health.

This clonotype was observed a handful of times. The rearrangement links TRBV7-9 to TRBJ1-2, with 7 bases lining up with TRBD1. V lost 6 bases to trimming and J lost 4 bases; unmatched junction nucleotides: 8. This CDR3 is built from 14 residues. Germline V gives CDR1 SEHNR, CDR2 FQNEAQ (reference sequence). The CDR3 is CASSSTGEGYGYTF. DNA of the CDR3: TGTGCCAGCAGTTCTACAGGGGAGGGCTATGGCTACACCTTC.

This chain links TRBV11-3 with TRBJ2-5, with a tentative D call TRBD1 (6 bases). V gave up 1 base and J gave up 5 bases, with 17 bases separating them. This CDR3 has 16 residues. Germline CDR1 is SGHNT and CDR2 is YENEEA. The CDR3 DNA follows: TGTGCCAGCAGCTTAGTCGGGGCAGGGGACGGCGAGACCCAGTACTTC. As protein: CASSLVGAGDGETQYF.

Turning to this clonotype: One end of the junction is discordant with germline, which a read error may explain. This chain joins TRBV6-1 and TRBJ2-2, with 12 bases aligning to TRBD1. The CDR3 is made up of 18 amino acids. The germline V gene encodes CDR1 MNHNS and CDR2 SASEGT. The CDR3 DNA reads as TGTGCCAGCAGTGAAAAGGGACAGGGGGCTGTGAACACCGGGGGGCTGTTTTTT. Translation: CASSEKGQGAVNTGGLFF.

Points on this clonotype: Given a much more abundant clone one base away, this may be a read error. This chain connects TRBV9 to TRBJ2-1, with D tentatively TRBD1 or TRBD2 (6 bases each). The CDR3 runs to 16 residues. Germline CDR1 is SGDLS and CDR2 is YYNGEE. Trimming left V 0 bases short and J 7 bases short, with 17 bases between. The DNA for the CDR3 is TGTGCCAGCAGCGTAGTTGGAGGGGGTCGGGGGAATGAGCAGTTCTTC. Translated: CASSVVGGGRGNEQFF.

The V and J genes are TRBV6-2 or TRBV6-3 and TRBJ1-6; no clear D. Germline values: CDR1 MNHEY, CDR2 SVGEGT. There are 12 residues in the CDR3. V lost 11 bases and J lost 6, with 11 bases in between. The CDR3 coding sequence is TGTGCCTCATGGGAGTTTAATTCACCCCTCCACTTT. It is translated as CASWEFNSPLHF.

The sample holds a few counts of this clonotype. J is TRBJ2-5 and V is TRBV7-6; possibly TRBD2 for D (6 bases). V lost 2 bases to trimming and J lost 5 bases, with 15 bases between them. The CDR3 spans 15 residues. Germline V gives CDR1 SGHVS, CDR2 FNYEAQ. The CDR3 region has the DNA TGTGCCAGCAGCTTAAATGTCGGTGGAGGGGAGACCCAGTACTTC. Residues: CASSLNVGGGETQYF.

The rearrangement joins TRBV5-1 to TRBJ2-5; the match to TRBD1 covers 7 bases. This CDR3 spans 14 amino acids. Germline CDR1 reads SGHRS; CDR2 reads YFSETQ. V gave up 0 bases and J gave up 5 bases; unmatched junction bases: 4. CDR3 protein: CASSLGQGLETQYF. Here the CDR3 DNA reads TGCGCCAGCAGCTTGGGACAGGGTCTCGAGACCCAGTACTTC.

The chain joins TRBV7-2 to TRBJ2-1; D gene unclear. Trimming removed 5 bases from V and 1 base from J, with 9 bases in between. The CDR3 length is 14 residues. The germline CDR1 and CDR2 sequences are SGHTA and FQGNSA. The CDR3 bases are TGTGCCAGCAGCCTAGACACGTCCTACAATGAGCAGTTCTTC. This sequence encodes CASSLDTSYNEQFF.

In regard to this clonotype: It may be a read error: a sequence one base away is much more abundant. The genes are TRBV24-1 and TRBJ2-4; TRBD1 matches 8 bases. The J call may not be correct, given that the DNA end is closer to TRBJ2-7. CDR1 KGHDR and CDR2 SFDVKD come from the germline V gene. The CDR3 is 15 residues long. CDR3 DNA: TGTGCCACCAGTGATGTAGCAGGGGGCTTTTACGAGCAGTACTTC. Amino acid sequence: CATSDVAGGFYEQYF.

This clonotype was detected only a few times. This chain connects TRBV20-1 to TRBJ2-1; 10 nucleotides line up with TRBD2. Trimming at V came to 1 base and at J to 1 base, leaving 4 bases not matched to a gene. CDR3 length equals 16 residues. CDR1 is DFQATT and CDR2 is SNEGSKA in the germline V gene (reference sequence). The CDR3 protein is CSARGSSGGSYNEQFF. CDR3 DNA sequence: TGCAGTGCTAGAGGAAGTAGCGGGGGGTCCTACAATGAGCAGTTCTTC.

This clonotype showed up just a few times. The chain combines TRBV28 with TRBJ2-7, with 9 bases matching TRBD1. This CDR3 is built from 13 residues. J lost 4 bases, V lost 6 bases, and 4 bases had no gene match. CDR1 is MDHEN and CDR2 is SYDVKM in the germline V gene. The CDR3 nucleotides are TGTGCCAGCAGGGGGACAGGGATTTACGAGCAGTACTTC. Translation gives CASRGTGIYEQYF.

The chain joins TRBV2 to TRBJ2-5; weak D call: TRBD1 (5 bases). This CDR3 has 15 residues. The V gene's germline CDR1 is SNHLY and CDR2 FYNNEI. V lost 1 base, J lost 1 base, and 10 bases lay in between. CDR3 nucleotides: TGTGCCAGCAGTGAAGTCCGGACAACCCAAGAGACCCAGTACTTC. Translation: CASSEVRTTQETQYF. The full variable domain, with the rest looked up from reference TRBV2 and TRBJ2-5, is EPEVTQTPSHQVTQMGQEVILRCVPISNHLYFYWYRQILGQKVEFLVSFYNNEISEKSEIFDDQFSVERPDGSNFTLKIRSTKLEDSAMYFCASSEVRTTQETQYFGPGTRLLVL.

This clonotype was counted a few times. CDR3 residues: CASSQRTSSNEQFF. In DNA, the CDR3 is TGTGCCAGCAGCCAACGGACTAGCTCAAATGAGCAGTTCTTC. The chain joins TRBV3-1 to TRBJ2-1; 8 bases agree with TRBD2. V lost 2 bases and J lost 7; bases outside the gene matches: 4. Germline V gene data show CDR1 as LGHDT and CDR2 as YNNKEL (reference sequence). The CDR3 length is 14 residues.

This clonotype has a count of ten or more. The gene calls are TRBV4-3 and TRBJ2-3; maybe TRBD2 (6 bases). V lost 0 bases and J lost 1, with 11 bases in between. This CDR3 is 16 amino acids long. Germline V CDR1 and CDR2: LGHNA, YSLEER. The DNA of the CDR3 is TGCGCCAGCAGCCAAGATATGCGGGGTCGCACAGATACGCAGTATTTT. The encoded protein is CASSQDMRGRTDTQYF.

For the CDR3, the DNA is TGCAGTGCACCGACTAGCGGGGGGGCGGTCTACAATGAGCAGTTCTTC. It codes for CSAPTSGGAVYNEQFF. This chain uses TRBV20-1 with TRBJ2-1; 14 bases line up with TRBD2. The V gene's germline CDR1 is DFQATT and CDR2 SNEGSKA (reference sequence). V lost 6 bases, J lost 3 bases, and 7 bases stayed unmatched. This CDR3 has 16 amino acids.

The sample holds a few counts of this clonotype. V is TRBV12-3 or TRBV12-4 and J is TRBJ1-2; no firm D call. Between the trimmed V and J ends, which lost 6 bases and 8 bases, there was a span of 10 bases. CDR3 size: 11 residues. The CDR3 reads CASSRREGYTF. Written as DNA, the CDR3 is TGTGCCAGCAGCCGTAGGGAAGGCTACACCTTC.

This clonotype was detected ten times or more. The chain uses TRBV7-2 and TRBJ2-7; D uncertain. CDR1 SGHTA and CDR2 FQGNSA come from the germline V gene. The CDR3 contains 14 residues. Trimming removed 5 bases at V and 3 bases at J, with 14 bases between. The CDR3 coding sequence is TGTGCCAGCAGCCAACCTCCCTGGGGCTACGAGCAGTACTTC. The encoded protein is CASSQPPWGYEQYF.

There are a few counts of this clonotype. The gene calls are TRBV6-1 and TRBJ2-7, with 7 bases that match TRBD1. Germline lookup yields CDR1 MNHNS and CDR2 SASEGT. The CDR3 is made up of 14 amino acids. V lost 6 bases, J lost 3 bases, and 8 bases stayed unmatched. The CDR3 here is CASRQTGKDYEQYF. The CDR3 DNA reads as TGTGCCAGCAGACAGACAGGGAAGGACTACGAGCAGTACTTC.

In this sample, this clonotype turned up a few times. V gene TRBV28 combines with J gene TRBJ2-1; D not resolved. CDR3 length equals 16 residues. V lost 6 bases and J 7 bases, leaving 22 bases between the germline ends. Germline CDR1 MDHEN, CDR2 SYDVKM. CDR3 sequence (DNA): TGTGCCAGCAGCCAGTTACGGCACCAACAAGGGAATGAGCAGTTCTTC. This encodes CASSQLRHQQGNEQFF.

This rearrangement joins TRBV20-1 to TRBJ2-1; 9 nucleotides line up with TRBD1. The CDR3 loop spans 19 amino acids. J was trimmed by 13 bases and V by 4 bases; bases with no gene match: 29. Germline CDR1 is DFQATT and CDR2 is SNEGSKA (reference sequence). Here the CDR3 reads CSATRKEAAGTGSSETQFF. The CDR3 DNA is TGCAGTGCTACTAGAAAAGAAGCAGCGGGGACAGGGAGTTCTGAGACCCAGTTCTTC.

A word on this clonotype: A read error may explain this, as a much larger clone is one base away. The CDR3 nucleotides read TGCAGCGTTGAAGATCGGACAGGTCCCAATGAGCAGTACTTC. Protein: CSVEDRTGPNEQYF. The chain links TRBV29-1 to TRBJ2-5, with TRBD1 identical over 7 bases. Germline V lookup: CDR1 SQVTM, CDR2 ANQGSEA. Trimming took 0 bases from V and 11 from J; bases not matched to a gene: 12. The CDR3 is 14 amino acids.

This clonotype showed up just a few times. The chain is built from TRBV6-5 and TRBJ2-2; tentatively, D is TRBD1 or TRBD2 (6 bases each). This CDR3 contains 16 residues. V lost 6 bases, J lost 7 bases, and 21 bases lay in between. CDR1 is MNHEY and CDR2 is SVGAGI in the germline V gene. CDR3 sequence (DNA): TGTGCCAGCAGGCCCCGGGGGCGAAGGGTATTCGGGGAGCTGTTTTTT. Residues: CASRPRGRRVFGELFF.